These 29 T cell receptor beta chains were sequenced from one sample in a study of cytomegalovirus exposure and HLA in healthy donors. The protocol was immunoSEQ multiplex PCR, while the TCRdb copy is restricted to in-frame clones and leaves out a portion. Of about 110,000 clones in the sample, 88% were seen once. The specimen sequenced was PBMCs. These receptor sequences come from a woman under 30 in good health and CMV-seronegative.

The CDR3 reads CASSRQGEETQYF. CDR3 nucleotide sequence: TGTGCCAGCAGTAGACAGGGGGAAGAGACCCAGTACTTC. The V call is TRBV6-1, the J call TRBJ2-5; TRBD1 matches at 9 bases. Germline values: CDR1 MNHNS, CDR2 SASEGT. V lost 5 bases to trimming and J lost 3 bases; unmatched junction nucleotides: 1. The CDR3 extends over 13 amino acids.

CDR3 in DNA: TGTGCCAGCAGTGGTTCGGCGGGACAGGGCGATGGCTACACCTTC. It codes for CASSGSAGQGDGYTF. The chain has TRBV6-1 and TRBJ1-2, with TRBD1 matching over 9 bases. The CDR3 spans 15 residues. The germline CDR1 and CDR2 sequences are MNHNS and SASEGT. V shed 4 bases, J shed 6 bases, and the junction held 9 bases outside the gene matches.

The chain has TRBV23-1 and TRBJ1-5; no firm D call. TRBV23-1 is given ORF status, its function remaining uncertain. The CDR3 length is 12 residues. V lost 10 bases to trimming and J lost 4 bases, with 11 bases between them. CDR3 in amino acids: CAIRQPNQPQHF. CDR3 DNA: TGCGCCATACGACAACCGAATCAGCCCCAGCATTTT.

This clone appeared a single time. The chain combines TRBV9 with TRBJ2-7; D remains unclear. Germline CDR1 is SGDLS and CDR2 is YYNGEE. The CDR3 is 16 residues long. With 2 bases removed from V and 4 bases from J, the gap between germline ends came to 19 bases. In DNA, the CDR3 is TGTGCCAGCAGCGTGAAGGCTAGTAGCCCCTCTTACGAGCAGTACTTC. Its protein is CASSVKASSPSYEQYF.

V is TRBV15 and J is TRBJ2-1; 9 bases are a match to TRBD1. Germline V CDR1 and CDR2: LNHNV, YYDKDF (reference sequence). Unmatched junction bases numbered 8, after V lost 3 bases and J lost 8 bases. The CDR3 extends over 15 amino acids. The CDR3 DNA sequence: TGTGCCACCAGCAGCGCCGACAGGGGGTACGATGAGCAGTTCTTC. Its protein product is CATSSADRGYDEQFF. The whole variable domain, filled in from reference TRBV15 and TRBJ2-1, reads DAMVIQNPRYQVTQFGKPVTLSCSQTLNHNVMYWYQQKSSQAPKLLFHYYDKDFNNEADTPDNFQSRRPNTSFCFLDIRSPGLGDTAMYLCATSSADRGYDEQFFGPGTRLTVL.

The CDR3 sequence: CASSLTLGTGKAEQFF. CDR3 nucleotide sequence: TGTGCCAGCAGCTTAACGTTGGGGACAGGGAAGGCTGAGCAGTTCTTC. The chain uses TRBV7-3 and TRBJ2-1, with 9 bases fitting TRBD1. CDR1 and CDR2 (germline): SGHTA, FQGTGA. V lost 0 bases to trimming and J lost 9 bases; unmatched junction nucleotides: 9. The CDR3 spans 16 residues.

In this sample, this clone turned up once. The chain has TRBV29-1 and TRBJ2-2; D not certain. Trimming left V 7 bases short and J 6 bases short, with 6 bases between. CDR1 SQVTM and CDR2 ANQGSEA come from the germline V gene. There are 10 residues in the CDR3. Here the CDR3 DNA reads TGCAGCGCCGGGTCCGGGGAGCTGTTTTTT. Translated, it gives CSAGSGELFF.

The CDR3 here is CASSQVYQREMNNEQFF. The CDR3 nucleotides read TGCGCCAGCAGCCAAGTTTACCAGCGGGAGATGAACAATGAGCAGTTCTTC. The chain recombines TRBV4-3 with TRBJ2-1; 8 positions agree with TRBD2. Per germline, CDR1 LGHNA and CDR2 YSLEER. The CDR3 is made up of 17 amino acids. V trimming: 1 base; J trimming: 5 bases; junction bases outside the gene matches: 10.

CDR3 in amino acids: CASSSDSGRPYNEQFF. CDR3 nucleotides: TGTGCCAGCAGTTCCGATAGCGGGAGACCCTACAATGAGCAGTTCTTC. The V call is TRBV27, the J call TRBJ2-1; the match to TRBD2 covers 9 bases. V shed 4 bases, J shed 2 bases, and the junction held 6 bases outside the gene matches. The CDR3 has 16 amino acids. The germline V gene has CDR1 MNHEY and CDR2 SMNVEV (reference sequence).

The gene calls are TRBV28 and TRBJ2-4, with TRBD1 matching 8 bases. The V gene's germline CDR1 is MDHEN and CDR2 SYDVKM. J gave up 3 bases and V 3 bases, and 7 bases lay outside the gene matches. CDR3 length equals 16 residues. The CDR3 DNA sequence: TGTGCCAGCAGTTTCATAGCAGGACAGGGCAAAAACATTCAGTACTTC. This codes for CASSFIAGQGKNIQYF.

The V call is TRBV6-5, the J call TRBJ2-5; TRBD1 is a possible D gene (6 bases). CDR1 MNHEY and CDR2 SVGAGI come from the germline V gene. The germline V and J ends were trimmed by 6 bases and 5 bases, with 13 bases remaining between them. The CDR3 is 13 amino acids. CDR3 DNA sequence: TGTGCCAGCAGGCTAGGGGGAAGGGAGACCCAGTACTTC. It encodes CASRLGGRETQYF.

The chain links TRBV10-1 to TRBJ1-6; D is uncertain. The CDR3 spans 10 residues. CDR1 is WNHNN and CDR2 is SYGVQD in the germline V gene (reference sequence). V was clipped by 8 bases and J by 9 bases, with 5 bases between them. The CDR3 region has the DNA TGCGCCAGCGGCTTTTCACCCCTCCACTTT. Residues: CASGFSPLHF.

The V and J genes are TRBV6-4 and TRBJ2-1; tentatively, D is TRBD1 (6 bases). V was clipped by 6 bases and J by 4 bases, with 16 bases between them. This CDR3 is 15 amino acids long. CDR1 and CDR2 (germline): MRHNA, SNTAGT. The CDR3: CASSVGYREYNEQFF. CDR3 DNA sequence: TGTGCCAGCAGCGTCGGCTACAGGGAGTACAATGAGCAGTTCTTC.

This sequence joins TRBV7-6 and TRBJ2-2, with 11 bases identical to TRBD1. CDR1 is SGHVS, CDR2 FNYEAQ, per germline. This CDR3 is 16 amino acids long. V gave up 5 bases and J gave up 2 bases; unmatched junction bases: 4. The CDR3 spells CASSHGTGGNTGELFF. The CDR3 DNA sequence: TGTGCCAGCAGCCACGGGACAGGGGGTAACACCGGGGAGCTGTTTTTT.

This sequence joins TRBV28 and TRBJ1-5; D may be TRBD1 (6 bases). This CDR3 comprises 16 residues. The V end lost 5 bases, the J end lost 1 base, and 15 bases lay between the germline ends. Germline lookup yields CDR1 MDHEN and CDR2 SYDVKM. CDR3 residues: CASSPQGHQSNQPQHF. The CDR3 coding sequence is TGTGCCAGCAGTCCCCAGGGGCACCAAAGCAATCAGCCCCAGCATTTT.

The chain is built from TRBV28 and TRBJ2-2; 9 nucleotides match TRBD1. CDR1 is MDHEN and CDR2 is SYDVKM in the germline V gene. The CDR3 has 15 residues. V lost 5 bases and J lost 6; bases outside the gene matches: 7. The CDR3 here is CASSRDRVGSGELFF. In DNA form, the CDR3 reads TGTGCCAGCAGTAGGGACAGGGTGGGGTCCGGGGAGCTGTTTTTT. The entire variable domain, with the rest obtained from reference TRBV28 and TRBJ2-2, is as follows: DVKVTQSSRYLVKRTGEKVFLECVQDMDHENMFWYRQDPGLGLRLIYFSYDVKMKEKGDIPEGYSVSREKKERFSLILESASTNQTSMYLCASSRDRVGSGELFFGEGSRLTVL.

This clone has only one observation. This chain links TRBV4-1 with TRBJ1-2, with 7 bases lining up with TRBD1. This CDR3 comprises 16 residues. Germline trimming cut 3 bases from V and 0 bases from J; bases unmatched to any gene: 7. Germline V lookup: CDR1 MGHRA, CDR2 YSYEKL. The CDR3 coding sequence is TGCGCCAGCAGCCAGGTACAGGGGACAACTAACTATGGCTACACCTTC. It specifies CASSQVQGTTNYGYTF.

This clone has only one observation. J is TRBJ1-2 and V is TRBV28, with 8 bases identical to TRBD1. V gave up 7 bases and J gave up 4 bases; unmatched junction bases: 11. Germline V gives CDR1 MDHEN, CDR2 SYDVKM. CDR3 length: 15 residues. The CDR3 DNA reads as TGTGCCAGCAACTCTCCGGGACAGGTTACCTATGGCTACACCTTC. Translation: CASNSPGQVTYGYTF.

The chain recombines TRBV30 with TRBJ2-1; 8 bases are a match to TRBD2. The germline V gene encodes CDR1 GTSNPN and CDR2 SVGIG (reference sequence). The CDR3 contains 13 residues. V gave up 2 bases and J gave up 10 bases; unmatched junction bases: 7. DNA for the CDR3: TGTGCCTGGAGTAAGGGCGGGGGGCAGGAGCAGTTCTTC. Protein: CAWSKGGGQEQFF. Drawing the rest from reference TRBV30 and TRBJ2-1, the complete variable domain is SQTIHQWPATLVQPVGSPLSLECTVEGTSNPNLYWYRQAAGRGLQLLFYSVGIGQISSEVPQNLSASRPQDRQFILSSKKLLLSDSGFYLCAWSKGGGQEQFFGPGTRLTVL.

The rearrangement links TRBV28 to TRBJ1-2; D not certain. V was clipped by 2 bases and J by 7 bases, with 20 bases between them. The V gene's germline CDR1 is MDHEN and CDR2 SYDVKM. The CDR3 contains 16 residues. CDR3 loop: CASSLNARRLTGGYTF. CDR3 in DNA: TGTGCCAGCAGTTTAAATGCCCGACGGCTCACGGGTGGCTACACCTTC.

This chain uses TRBV25-1 with TRBJ2-1; D unclear. This CDR3 has 11 residues. Between the trimmed V and J ends, which lost 4 bases and 7 bases, there was a span of 5 bases. The V gene's germline CDR1 is MGHDK and CDR2 SYGVNS. The CDR3 DNA follows: TGTGCCAGCAGTGTCCTGAATGAGCAGTTCTTC. It yields the protein CASSVLNEQFF.

This chain connects TRBV28 to TRBJ1-2, with 7 positions matching TRBD1. Germline-derived CDR1 and CDR2 are MDHEN and SYDVKM. This CDR3 comprises 15 residues. The V gene end was trimmed by 6 bases and the J gene end by 2 bases; junction bases not matched to a gene: 9. The CDR3 coding sequence is TGTGCCAGCAGCCTTGGACAGGCGGGGAACTATGGCTACACCTTC. Translation gives CASSLGQAGNYGYTF.

This sequence joins TRBV4-3 and TRBJ1-1; no firm D call. Looked up from germline, CDR1 is LGHNA and CDR2 is YSLEER. Trimming removed 0 bases at V and 0 bases at J, with 8 bases between. The CDR3 has 15 amino acids. The CDR3 region is CASSQEVTVNTEAFF. CDR3 DNA: TGCGCCAGCAGCCAAGAGGTAACAGTGAACACTGAAGCTTTCTTT.

V gene TRBV19 combines with J gene TRBJ1-2; no clear D. Trimming pared 3 bases from V and 8 bases from J, leaving 10 bases between. Germline V CDR1 and CDR2: LNHDA, SQIVND (reference sequence). CDR3 length: 12 residues. The CDR3 spells CASSIEVGGYTF. As DNA, the CDR3 is TGTGCCAGTAGTATTGAGGTTGGAGGCTACACCTTC.

The chain is built from TRBV19 and TRBJ1-2; TRBD1 matches at 9 bases. V was pared by 3 bases and J by 7 bases, with 15 bases of the junction left unmatched. The CDR3 has 17 amino acids. The germline gives CDR1 LNHDA, CDR2 SQIVND (reference sequence). The CDR3 protein is CASSMRGWTGERGGYTF. In DNA, the CDR3 is TGTGCCAGTAGTATGAGGGGGTGGACAGGGGAGCGGGGTGGCTACACCTTC.

The chain uses TRBV20-1 and TRBJ1-3; D unresolved. This CDR3 has 11 residues. In germline, CDR1 is DFQATT, CDR2 SNEGSKA (reference sequence). The V end was cut by 3 bases, the J end by 8 bases, with 8 bases between. The CDR3 reads CSASPSDTIYF. The CDR3, as DNA: TGCAGTGCTAGTCCCTCTGACACCATATATTTT.

The V and J genes are TRBV30 and TRBJ2-1; maybe TRBD2 (6 bases). Trimming removed 1 base from V and 8 bases from J, with 15 bases in between. The germline gives CDR1 GTSNPN, CDR2 SVGIG (reference sequence). This CDR3 is built from 14 residues. CDR3 coding DNA: TGTGCCTGGAGTGCTGGGACTGGTCGAGATGAGCAGTTCTTC. Translation gives CAWSAGTGRDEQFF.

The rearrangement links TRBV9 to TRBJ2-7; D uncertain. The CDR3 is made up of 13 amino acids. V was pared by 0 bases and J by 6 bases, with 10 bases between. Germline CDR1 reads SGDLS; CDR2 reads YYNGEE. The DNA for the CDR3 is TGTGCCAGCAGCGTAGTCTTAATCGGCGAGCAGTACTTC. Encoded protein: CASSVVLIGEQYF.

The chain combines TRBV7-8 with TRBJ1-3, with a possible D match to TRBD1 (5 bases). Germline values: CDR1 SGHVS, CDR2 FQNEAQ. The length of the CDR3 is 15 residues. Trimming took 4 bases from V and 0 from J, leaving 10 bases between them. Here the CDR3 DNA reads TGTGCCAGCAGCTCGGACATATACTCTGGAAACACCATATATTTT. Its protein product is CASSSDIYSGNTIYF. Full variable domain (rest looked up from reference TRBV7-8 and TRBJ1-3): GAGVSQSPRYKVAKRGQDVALRCDPISGHVSLFWYQQALGQGPEFLTYFQNEAQLDKSGLPSDRFFAERPEGSVSTLKIQRTQQEDSAVYLCASSSDIYSGNTIYFGEGSWLTVV.